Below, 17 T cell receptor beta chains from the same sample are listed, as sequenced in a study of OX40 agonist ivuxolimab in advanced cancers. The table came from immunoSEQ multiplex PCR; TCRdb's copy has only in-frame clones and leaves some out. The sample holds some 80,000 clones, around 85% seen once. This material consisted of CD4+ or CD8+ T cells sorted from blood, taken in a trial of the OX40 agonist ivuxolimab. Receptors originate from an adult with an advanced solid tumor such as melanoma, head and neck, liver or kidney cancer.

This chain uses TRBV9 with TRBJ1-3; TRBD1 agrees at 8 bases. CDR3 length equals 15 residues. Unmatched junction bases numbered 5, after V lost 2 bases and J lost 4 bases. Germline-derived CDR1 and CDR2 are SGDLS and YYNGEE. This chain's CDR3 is CASSVGQGAGNTIYF. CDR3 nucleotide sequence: TGTGCCAGCAGCGTTGGACAGGGTGCAGGAAACACCATATATTTT.

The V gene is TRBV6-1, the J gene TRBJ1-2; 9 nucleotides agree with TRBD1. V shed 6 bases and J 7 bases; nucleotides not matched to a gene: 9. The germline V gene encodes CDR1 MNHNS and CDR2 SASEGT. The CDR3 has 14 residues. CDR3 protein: CASSDARTGAGYTF. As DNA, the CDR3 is TGTGCCAGCAGCGACGCGAGGACAGGGGCTGGCTACACCTTC.

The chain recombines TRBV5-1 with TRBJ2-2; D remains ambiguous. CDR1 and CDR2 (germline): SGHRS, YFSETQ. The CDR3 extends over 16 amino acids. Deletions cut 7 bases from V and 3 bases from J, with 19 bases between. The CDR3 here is CASGSRFWADTGELFF. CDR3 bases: TGCGCCAGCGGGTCGCGCTTTTGGGCCGACACCGGGGAGCTGTTTTTT.

The CDR3 DNA is TGTGCCAGCAGTCGGTCAGGGGAGACCCAGTACTTC. Encoded protein: CASSRSGETQYF. This chain connects TRBV6-5 to TRBJ2-5, with D perhaps matching TRBD1 (5 bases). The CDR3 consists of 12 residues. The ends were cut back, 5 bases at V and 5 bases at J, with 9 bases in the middle. Germline V gene lookup returns CDR1 MNHEY and CDR2 SVGAGI.

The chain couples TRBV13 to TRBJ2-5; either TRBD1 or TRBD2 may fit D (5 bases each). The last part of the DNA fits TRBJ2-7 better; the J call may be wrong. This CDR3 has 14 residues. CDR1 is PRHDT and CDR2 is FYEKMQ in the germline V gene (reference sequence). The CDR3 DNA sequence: TGTGCCAGCAGAGGTCAGGGACGCTCCTACGAGCAGTACTTC. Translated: CASRGQGRSYEQYF.

The CDR3 reads CASSLSQGIGEQFF. The CDR3 nucleotides read TGTGCCAGCAGCTTAAGTCAGGGGATTGGTGAGCAGTTCTTC. J is TRBJ2-1 and V is TRBV7-3, with TRBD1 as a possible D gene (6 bases). CDR3 length: 14 amino acids. V was cut by 1 base and J by 9 bases, with 13 bases left in between. CDR1 and CDR2 (germline): SGHTA, FQGTGA.

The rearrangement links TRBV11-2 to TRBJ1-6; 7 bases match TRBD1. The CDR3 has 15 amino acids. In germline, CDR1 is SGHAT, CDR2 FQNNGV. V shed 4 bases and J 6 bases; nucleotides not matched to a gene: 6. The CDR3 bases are TGTGCCAGCAGCTATTACAGGGGAGGTAATTCACCCCTCCACTTT. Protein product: CASSYYRGGNSPLHF. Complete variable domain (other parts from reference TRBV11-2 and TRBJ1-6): EAGVAQSPRYKIIEKRQSVAFWCNPISGHATLYWYQQILGQGPKLLIQFQNNGVVDDSQLPKDRFSAERLKGVDSTLKIQPAKLEDSAVYLCASSYYRGGNSPLHFGNGTRLTVT.

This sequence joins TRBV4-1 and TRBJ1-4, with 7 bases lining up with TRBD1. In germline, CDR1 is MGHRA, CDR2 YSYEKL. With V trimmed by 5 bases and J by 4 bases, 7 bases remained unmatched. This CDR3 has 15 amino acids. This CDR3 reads CASSMMTGLNEKLFF. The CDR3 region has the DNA TGCGCCAGCAGCATGATGACAGGGCTTAATGAAAAACTGTTTTTT.

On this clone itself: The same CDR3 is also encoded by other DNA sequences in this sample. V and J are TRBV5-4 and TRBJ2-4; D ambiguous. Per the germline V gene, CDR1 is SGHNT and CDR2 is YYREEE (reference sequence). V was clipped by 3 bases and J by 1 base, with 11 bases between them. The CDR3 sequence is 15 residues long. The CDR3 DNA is TGTGCCAGCAGCTCATCCGGTCGGGCCAAAAACATTCAGTACTTC. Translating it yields CASSSSGRAKNIQYF.

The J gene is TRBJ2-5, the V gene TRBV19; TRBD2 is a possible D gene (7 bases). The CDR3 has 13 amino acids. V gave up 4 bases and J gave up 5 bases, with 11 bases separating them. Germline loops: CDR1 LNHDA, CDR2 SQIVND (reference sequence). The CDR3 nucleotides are TGTGCCAGTAGTACGGGGGGCTGGGAGACCCAGTACTTC. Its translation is CASSTGGWETQYF.

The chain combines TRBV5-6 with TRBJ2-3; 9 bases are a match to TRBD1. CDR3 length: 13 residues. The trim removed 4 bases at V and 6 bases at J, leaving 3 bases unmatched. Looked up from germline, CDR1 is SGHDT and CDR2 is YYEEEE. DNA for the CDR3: TGTGCCAGCAGCCGGGACAGGGTGGATACGCAGTATTTT. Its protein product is CASSRDRVDTQYF.

In DNA, the CDR3 is TGTGCCAGCAGCTTAGTGGGGGGACAGGCTAACTATGGCTACACCTTC. Amino acids: CASSLVGGQANYGYTF. The V gene is TRBV7-2, the J gene TRBJ1-2; 8 bases agree with TRBD1. This CDR3 has 16 residues. The germline CDR1 and CDR2 sequences are SGHTA and FQGNSA. With V trimmed by 1 base and J by 0 bases, 4 bases remained unmatched.

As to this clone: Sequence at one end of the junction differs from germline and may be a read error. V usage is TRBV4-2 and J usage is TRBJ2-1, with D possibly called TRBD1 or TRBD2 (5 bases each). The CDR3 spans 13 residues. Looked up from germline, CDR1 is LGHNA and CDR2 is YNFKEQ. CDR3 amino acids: CASSQESTARRVF. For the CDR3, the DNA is TGTGCCAGCAGCCAAGAGTCGACAGCCCGGCGGGTCTTC.

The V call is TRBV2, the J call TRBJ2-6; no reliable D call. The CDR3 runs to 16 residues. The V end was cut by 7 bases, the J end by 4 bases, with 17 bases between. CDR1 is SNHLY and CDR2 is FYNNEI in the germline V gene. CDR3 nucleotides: TGTGCCAGCAAGGAGTGGAGAGCAGCCGGGGCCAACGTCCTGACTTTC. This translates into CASKEWRAAGANVLTF.

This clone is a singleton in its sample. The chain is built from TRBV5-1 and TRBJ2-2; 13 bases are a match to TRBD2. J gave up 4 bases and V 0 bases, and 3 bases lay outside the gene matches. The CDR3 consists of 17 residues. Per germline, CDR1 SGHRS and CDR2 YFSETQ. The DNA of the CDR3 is TGCGCCAGCAGCTTGGCTCGACTAGCGGGGGGCACCGGGGAGCTGTTTTTT. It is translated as CASSLARLAGGTGELFF.

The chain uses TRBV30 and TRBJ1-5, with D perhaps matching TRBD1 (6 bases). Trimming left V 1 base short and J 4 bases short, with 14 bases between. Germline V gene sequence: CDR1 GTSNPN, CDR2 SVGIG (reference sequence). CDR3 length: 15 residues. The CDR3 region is CAWSAKGRGNQPQHF. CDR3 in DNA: TGTGCCTGGAGTGCCAAGGGCAGGGGAAATCAGCCCCAGCATTTT.

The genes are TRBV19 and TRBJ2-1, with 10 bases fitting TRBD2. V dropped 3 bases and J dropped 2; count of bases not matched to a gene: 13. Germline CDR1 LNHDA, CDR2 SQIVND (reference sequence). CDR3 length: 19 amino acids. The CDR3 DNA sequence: TGTGCCAGTAGTATGTCCGGGACTAGCGCCGCGCCGCCCTACAATGAGCAGTTCTTC. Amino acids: CASSMSGTSAAPPYNEQFF.